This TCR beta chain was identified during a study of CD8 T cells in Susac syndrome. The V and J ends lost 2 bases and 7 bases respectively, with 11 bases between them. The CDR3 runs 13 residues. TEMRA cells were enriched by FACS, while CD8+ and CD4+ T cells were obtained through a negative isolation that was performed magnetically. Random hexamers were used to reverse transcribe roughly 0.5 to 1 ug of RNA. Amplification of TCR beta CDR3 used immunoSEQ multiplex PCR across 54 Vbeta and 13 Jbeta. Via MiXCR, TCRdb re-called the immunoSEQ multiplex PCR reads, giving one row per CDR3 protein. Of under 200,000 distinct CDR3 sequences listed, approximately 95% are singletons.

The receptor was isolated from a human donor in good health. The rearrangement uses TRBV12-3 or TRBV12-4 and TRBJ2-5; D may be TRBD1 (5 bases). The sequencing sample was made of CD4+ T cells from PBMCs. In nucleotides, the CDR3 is TGTGCCAGCAGTTTAAAGGGGTCTGGGACCCAGTACTTC. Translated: CASSLKGSGTQYF.